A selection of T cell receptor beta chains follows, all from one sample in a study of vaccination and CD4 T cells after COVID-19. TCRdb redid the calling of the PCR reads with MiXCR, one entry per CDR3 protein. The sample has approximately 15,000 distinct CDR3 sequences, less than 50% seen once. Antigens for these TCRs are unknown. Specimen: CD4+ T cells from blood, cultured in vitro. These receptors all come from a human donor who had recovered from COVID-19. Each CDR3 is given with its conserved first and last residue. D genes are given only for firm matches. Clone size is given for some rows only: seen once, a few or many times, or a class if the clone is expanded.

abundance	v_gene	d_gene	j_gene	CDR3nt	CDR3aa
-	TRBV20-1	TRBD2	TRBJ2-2	TGCAGTGCTACCACTAGCGGGGGAGCCGGGGAGCTGTTTTTT	CSATTSGGAGELFF
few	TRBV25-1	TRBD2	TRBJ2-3	TGTGCCAGCCGCGGGGGGGTACTCACAGATACGCAGTATTTT	CASRGGVLTDTQYF
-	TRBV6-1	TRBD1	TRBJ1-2	TGTGCCAGCAGCCCAACAGGGGGCGGAATTCTCGGCTACACCTTC	CASSPTGGGILGYTF
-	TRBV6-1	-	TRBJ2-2	TGTGCCAGCAGCCGTACGTCAGGGGCGCATCCGGGGGAGCTGTTTTTT	CASSRTSGAHPGELFF
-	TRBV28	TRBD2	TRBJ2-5	TGTGCCAGCAGTTTCTTGGTGGGGGGGGGAGAGACCCAGTACTTC	CASSFLVGGGETQYF
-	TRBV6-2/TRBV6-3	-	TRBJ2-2	TGTGCCAGCAGACCCGAATGGAACACCGGGGAGCTGTTTTTT	CASRPEWNTGELFF
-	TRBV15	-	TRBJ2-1	TGTGCCACCAGCAGAGGATACAATGAGCAGTTCTTC	CATSRGYNEQFF
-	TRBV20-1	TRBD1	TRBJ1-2	TGCAGTGCTGGAGATTCCACAGGGGAGGCTGGCTACACCTTC	CSAGDSTGEAGYTF
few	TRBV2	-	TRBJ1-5	TGTGCCAGCAGTAACGATCAGCCCCAGCATTTT	CASSNDQPQHF
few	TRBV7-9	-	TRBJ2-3	TGTGCCAGCAGCTTAAGTTCCGGGGGCCCAGATACGCAGTATTTT	CASSLSSGGPDTQYF
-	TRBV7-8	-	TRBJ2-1	TGTGCCAGCAGCTTAGATAAGGGCTCCTACAATGAGCAGTTCTTC	CASSLDKGSYNEQFF
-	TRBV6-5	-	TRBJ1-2	TGTGCCAGCAGTTATAGTCAATCTTCCGGCTACACCTTC	CASSYSQSSGYTF
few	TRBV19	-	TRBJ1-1	TGTGCCAGTAGTATTCGGGGGGGAGGCACTGAAGCTTTCTTT	CASSIRGGGTEAFF
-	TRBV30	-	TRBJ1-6	TGTGCCTGGAGTGTTTCTAGGGATTCACCCCTCCACTTT	CAWSVSRDSPLHF
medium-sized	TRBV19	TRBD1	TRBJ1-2	TGTGCCAGTAGTTCAGACAGGGGAGATGGCTACACCTTC	CASSSDRGDGYTF
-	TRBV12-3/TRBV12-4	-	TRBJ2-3	TGTGCCAGCAGTTTCCAGCGGTCCTTTCTGGGGGGCACAGATACGCAGTATTTT	CASSFQRSFLGGTDTQYF
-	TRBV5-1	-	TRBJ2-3	TGCGCCAGCAGCCCCCCGGCTGGCACAGATACGCAGTATTTT	CASSPPAGTDTQYF
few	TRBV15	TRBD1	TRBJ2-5	TGTGCCACCAGCAGAGATCTGAAGACAGGGGGGGGGACCCAGTACTTC	CATSRDLKTGGGTQYF
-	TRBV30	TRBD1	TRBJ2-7	TGTGCCTGGAGTACCGGGACAGATAGCTCCTACGAGCAGTACTTC	CAWSTGTDSSYEQYF
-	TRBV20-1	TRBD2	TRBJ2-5	TGCAGTGCTACGCCGCCCACTAGCGGGGCTGATCAAGAGACCCAGTACTTC	CSATPPTSGADQETQYF
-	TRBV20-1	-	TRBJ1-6	TGCAGTGCTAGGCATAACGGATGGAATAATTCACCCCTCCACTTT	CSARHNGWNNSPLHF
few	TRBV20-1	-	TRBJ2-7	TGCAGTGCTAGGGGATTAAGGGCCCCCGAGCAGTACTTC	CSARGLRAPEQYF
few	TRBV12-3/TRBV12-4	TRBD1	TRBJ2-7	TGTGCCAGCAGTTTGATGTGGGGACAGAGCTACGAGCAGTACTTC	CASSLMWGQSYEQYF
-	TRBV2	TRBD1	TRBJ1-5	TGTGCCAGCACTGGGGACAGCACTGATCAGCCCCAGCATTTT	CASTGDSTDQPQHF
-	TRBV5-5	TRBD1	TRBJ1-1	TGTGCCAGCAGCTGGGACAGGGGGCGCACTGAAGCTTTCTTT	CASSWDRGRTEAFF
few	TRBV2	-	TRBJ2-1	TGTGCCAGCGGGGGGTACAATGAGCAGTTCTTC	CASGGYNEQFF
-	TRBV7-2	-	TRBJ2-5	TGTGCCAGCAGCTTAGGACTCGGTGGTGGGAGTGAGACCCAGTACTTC	CASSLGLGGGSETQYF
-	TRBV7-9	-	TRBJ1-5	TGTGCCAGCAGCGACCAGGGAGCGGATCAGCCCCAGCATTTT	CASSDQGADQPQHF
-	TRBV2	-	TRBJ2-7	TGTGCCAGCAGCCCAGACAGCCTAACCTACGAGCAGTACTTC	CASSPDSLTYEQYF
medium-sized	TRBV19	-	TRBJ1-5	TGTGCCAGTAGTACAGGGACCGGGTACCACAGCAATCAGCCCCAGCATTTT	CASSTGTGYHSNQPQHF
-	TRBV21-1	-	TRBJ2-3	TGTGCCAGCAGCAACCCCGGAGCCTTCACAGATACGCAGTATTTT	CASSNPGAFTDTQYF
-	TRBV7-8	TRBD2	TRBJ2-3	TGTGCCAGCAGCTTAGGTGGCGCGGGAGGAACAGATACGCAGTATTTT	CASSLGGAGGTDTQYF
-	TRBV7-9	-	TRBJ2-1	TGTGCCAGCAGCTTAGAAGGAGCCCCTAGGCCGTTCTTC	CASSLEGAPRPFF
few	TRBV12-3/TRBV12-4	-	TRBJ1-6	TGTGCCAGCCGTGCTCAGAGGAATTCACCCCTCCACTTT	CASRAQRNSPLHF
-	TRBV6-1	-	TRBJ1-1	TGTGCCAGCAGTGGGCGCGACATTCGAACTGAAGCTTTCTTT	CASSGRDIRTEAFF
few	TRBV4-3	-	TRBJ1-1	TGCGCCAGCAGCCGACAGGCGACTATGAACACTGAAGCTTTCTTT	CASSRQATMNTEAFF
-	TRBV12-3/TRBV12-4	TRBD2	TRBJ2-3	TGTGCCAGCAGTTTAGGGGGGGATGGCGGGAGCACGCAGTATTTT	CASSLGGDGGSTQYF
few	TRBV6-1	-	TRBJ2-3	TGTGCCAGCAGCCTTAATACGCAGTATTTT	CASSLNTQYF
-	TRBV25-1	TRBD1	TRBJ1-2	TGTGCCAGCAGTATATCCGGGACAGGGGGCGATAGTAATGGCTACACCTTC	CASSISGTGGDSNGYTF
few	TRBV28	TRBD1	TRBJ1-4	TGTGCCAGCAGTCAGGGACAGGGTGGTCGAGAAAAACTGTTTTTT	CASSQGQGGREKLFF
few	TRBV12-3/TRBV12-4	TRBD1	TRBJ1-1	TGTGCCAGCAGCCCCGACAGGGTAGGCACTGAAGCTTTCTTT	CASSPDRVGTEAFF
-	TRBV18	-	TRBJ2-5	TGTGCCAGCTCACCAATAGGAGAGACCCAGTACTTC	CASSPIGETQYF
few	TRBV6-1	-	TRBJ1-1	TGTGCCAGCAGACAAGGACAGCGTCTTACGAATGAAGCTTTCTTT	CASRQGQRLTNEAFF
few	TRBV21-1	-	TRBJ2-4	TGTGCCAGCAGCAAAGCTGTCGAGATCAGGGGGATAGCCAAAAACATTCAGTACTTC	CASSKAVEIRGIAKNIQYF
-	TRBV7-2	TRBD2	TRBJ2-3	TGTGCCAGCAGCTTAGAGCTAGCGGGAGACGCGCCTTTT	CASSLELAGDAPF
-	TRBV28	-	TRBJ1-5	TGTGCCAGCAGTTCCGGCGGGGCACAGAATCAGCCCCAGCATTTT	CASSSGGAQNQPQHF
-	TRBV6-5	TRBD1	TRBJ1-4	TGTGCCAGCAGTTACCCTAAACCGGGACAGGGGCGAGAAAAACTGTTTTTT	CASSYPKPGQGREKLFF